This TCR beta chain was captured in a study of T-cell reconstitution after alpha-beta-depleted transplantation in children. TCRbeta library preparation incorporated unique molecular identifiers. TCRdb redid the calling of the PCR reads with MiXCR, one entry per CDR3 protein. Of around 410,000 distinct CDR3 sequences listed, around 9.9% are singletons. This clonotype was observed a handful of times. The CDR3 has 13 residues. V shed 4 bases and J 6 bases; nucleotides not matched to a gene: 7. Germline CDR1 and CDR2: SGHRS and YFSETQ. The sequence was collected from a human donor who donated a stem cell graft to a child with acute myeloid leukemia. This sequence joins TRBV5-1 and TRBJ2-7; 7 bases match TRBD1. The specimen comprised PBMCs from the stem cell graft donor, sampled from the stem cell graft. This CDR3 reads CASSQYPGGEQYV. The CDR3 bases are TGCGCCAGCAGCCAGTACCCAGGGGGCGAGCAGTACGTC.